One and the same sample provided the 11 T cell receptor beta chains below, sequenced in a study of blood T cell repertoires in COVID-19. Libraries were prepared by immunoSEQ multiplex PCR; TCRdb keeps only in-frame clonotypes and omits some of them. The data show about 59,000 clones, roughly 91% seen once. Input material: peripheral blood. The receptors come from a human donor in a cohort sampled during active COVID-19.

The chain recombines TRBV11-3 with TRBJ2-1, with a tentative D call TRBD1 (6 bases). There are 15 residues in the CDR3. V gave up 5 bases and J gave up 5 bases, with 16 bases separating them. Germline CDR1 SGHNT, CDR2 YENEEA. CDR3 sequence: CASSESTGNNNEQFF. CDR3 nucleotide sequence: TGTGCCAGCAGCGAGTCAACAGGGAACAACAATGAGCAGTTCTTC.

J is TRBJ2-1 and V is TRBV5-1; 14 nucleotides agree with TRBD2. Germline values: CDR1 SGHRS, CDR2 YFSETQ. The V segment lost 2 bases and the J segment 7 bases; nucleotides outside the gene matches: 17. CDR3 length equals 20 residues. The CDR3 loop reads CASSFDGGPGLAGVLNEQFF. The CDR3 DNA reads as TGCGCCAGCAGCTTCGACGGGGGACCGGGACTAGCGGGAGTCCTGAATGAGCAGTTCTTC.

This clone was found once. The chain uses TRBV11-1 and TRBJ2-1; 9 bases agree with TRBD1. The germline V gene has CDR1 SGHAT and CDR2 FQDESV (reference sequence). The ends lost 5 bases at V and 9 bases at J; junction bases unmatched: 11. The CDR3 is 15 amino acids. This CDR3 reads CASSVSGTGWGEQFF. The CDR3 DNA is TGTGCCAGCAGCGTATCCGGGACAGGGTGGGGTGAGCAGTTCTTC.

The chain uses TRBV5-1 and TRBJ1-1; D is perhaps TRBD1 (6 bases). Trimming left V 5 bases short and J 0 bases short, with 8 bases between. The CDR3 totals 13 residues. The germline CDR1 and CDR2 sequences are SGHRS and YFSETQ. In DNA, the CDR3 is TGCGCCAGCAGTGGGGGCCTGAACACTGAAGCTTTCTTT. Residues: CASSGGLNTEAFF.

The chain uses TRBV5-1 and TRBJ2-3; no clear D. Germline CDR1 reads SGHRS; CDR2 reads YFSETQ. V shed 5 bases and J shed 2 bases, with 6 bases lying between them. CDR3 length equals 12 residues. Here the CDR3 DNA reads TGCGCCAGCAGACAATACACAGATACGCAGTATTTT. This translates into CASRQYTDTQYF.

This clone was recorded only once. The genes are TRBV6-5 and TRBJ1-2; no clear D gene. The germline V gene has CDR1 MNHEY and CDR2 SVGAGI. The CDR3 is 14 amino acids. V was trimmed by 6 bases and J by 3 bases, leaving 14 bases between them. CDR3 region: CASSRSHMYYGYTF. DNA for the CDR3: TGTGCCAGCAGCCGATCACATATGTACTATGGCTACACCTTC.

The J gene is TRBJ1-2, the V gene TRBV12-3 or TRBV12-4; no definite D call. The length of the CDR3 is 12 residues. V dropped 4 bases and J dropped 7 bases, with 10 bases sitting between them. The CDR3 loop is CASSSSRVGYTF. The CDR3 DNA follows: TGTGCCAGCAGTTCAAGCCGGGTTGGCTACACCTTC.

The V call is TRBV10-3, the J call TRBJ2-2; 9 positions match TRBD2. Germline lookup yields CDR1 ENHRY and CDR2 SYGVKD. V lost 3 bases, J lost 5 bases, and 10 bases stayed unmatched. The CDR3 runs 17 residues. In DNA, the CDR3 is TGTGCCATCAGTGACGTTAGCGGGGGCCTTTGGACCGGGGAGCTGTTTTTT. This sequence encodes CAISDVSGGLWTGELFF.

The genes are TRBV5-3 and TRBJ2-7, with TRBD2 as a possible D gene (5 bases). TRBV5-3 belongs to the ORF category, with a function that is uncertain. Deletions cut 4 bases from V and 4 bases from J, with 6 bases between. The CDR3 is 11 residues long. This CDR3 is CARSREYEQYF. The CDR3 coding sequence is TGTGCCAGAAGCAGGGAGTACGAGCAGTACTTC.

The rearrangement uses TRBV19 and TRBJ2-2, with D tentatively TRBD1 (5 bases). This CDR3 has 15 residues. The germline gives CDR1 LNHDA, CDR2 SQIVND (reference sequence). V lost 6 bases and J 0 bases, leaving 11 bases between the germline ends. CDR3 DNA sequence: TGTGCCAGTAGAAGGGCAGGGACGAACACCGGGGAGCTGTTTTTT. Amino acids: CASRRAGTNTGELFF.

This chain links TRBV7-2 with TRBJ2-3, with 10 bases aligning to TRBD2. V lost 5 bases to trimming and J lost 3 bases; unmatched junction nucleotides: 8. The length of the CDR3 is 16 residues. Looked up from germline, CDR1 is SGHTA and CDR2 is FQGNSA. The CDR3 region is CASSPASSGRTDTQYF. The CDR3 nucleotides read TGTGCCAGCAGCCCAGCTTCTAGCGGGAGAACAGATACGCAGTATTTT.